The 5 T cell receptor beta chains below were found in one sample sequenced in a study of blood T cell repertoires in COVID-19. Assay: immunoSEQ multiplex PCR; the TCRdb copy retains only in-frame clones and omits some. The profile shows a few hundred thousand clones, roughly 88% of them singletons. The sequencing input was peripheral blood. The receptors come from a woman aged 30 to 39 who had recovered from COVID-19.

The chain employs TRBV6-2 or TRBV6-3 and TRBJ2-3, with a tentative D call TRBD1 (6 bases). This CDR3 is 15 amino acids long. Germline V lookup: CDR1 MNHEY, CDR2 SVGEGT. Trimming left V 6 bases short and J 2 bases short, with 15 bases between. The CDR3, as DNA: TGTGCCAGCAGCCAAACAGGACAGTACACAGATACGCAGTATTTT. Its translation: CASSQTGQYTDTQYF.

The chain carries TRBV12-5 and TRBJ2-7; TRBD1 matches 8 bases. CDR3 length equals 14 residues. Trimming at V came to 5 bases and at J to 5 bases, leaving 8 bases not matched to a gene. Germline CDR1 and CDR2: LGHNT and FRNRAP. The CDR3 sequence is CASGPGQGAHEQYF. CDR3 DNA sequence: TGTGCTAGTGGTCCAGGACAGGGTGCCCACGAGCAGTACTTC.

A single count supports this clone. V is TRBV11-2 and J is TRBJ1-1; 11 bases are shared with TRBD1. The germline gives CDR1 SGHAT, CDR2 FQNNGV. The length of the CDR3 is 15 residues. Germline trimming cut 4 bases from V and 1 base from J; bases unmatched to any gene: 2. CDR3 loop: CASSSGQGANTEAFF. CDR3 in DNA: TGTGCCAGCAGCTCCGGACAGGGGGCGAACACTGAAGCTTTCTTT.

The chain uses TRBV4-1 and TRBJ1-1, with D possibly TRBD1 on 5 matching bases. Trimming removed 0 bases at V and 3 bases at J, with 8 bases between. Germline V gene lookup returns CDR1 MGHRA and CDR2 YSYEKL. The CDR3 covers 14 residues. The CDR3 loop is CASSQEGPDTEAFF. The CDR3 nucleotides are TGCGCCAGCAGCCAAGAGGGGCCCGACACTGAAGCTTTCTTT.

The rearrangement joins TRBV3-1 (or the pseudogene TRBV3-2) to TRBJ1-2; D unclear. CDR3 length: 12 amino acids. CDR1 LGHDT and CDR2 YNNKEL come from the germline V gene (reference sequence). Trimming cost V 4 bases and J 2 bases, with 5 bases left between them. The chain's CDR3 is CASSRENYGYTF. The CDR3 DNA sequence: TGTGCCAGCAGCCGGGAGAACTATGGCTACACCTTC.